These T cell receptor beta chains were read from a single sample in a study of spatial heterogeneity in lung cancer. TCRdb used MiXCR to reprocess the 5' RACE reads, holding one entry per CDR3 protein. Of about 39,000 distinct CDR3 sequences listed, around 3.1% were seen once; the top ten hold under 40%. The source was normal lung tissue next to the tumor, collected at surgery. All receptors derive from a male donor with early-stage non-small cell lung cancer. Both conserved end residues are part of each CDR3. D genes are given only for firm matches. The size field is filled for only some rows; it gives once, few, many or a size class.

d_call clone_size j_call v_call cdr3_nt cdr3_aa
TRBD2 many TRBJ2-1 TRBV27 TGTGCCAGCAGTCAGCTAGCGGGGGCGACAACTGAGCAGTTCTTC CASSQLAGATTEQFF
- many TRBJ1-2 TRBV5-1 TGCGCCAGCAGCTTGGCATGGACAGATAACTATGGCTACACCTTC CASSLAWTDNYGYTF
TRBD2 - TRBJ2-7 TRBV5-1 TGCGCCAGCAGCCCGACTAGCGGGAGGCCTTCCTACGAGCAGTACTTC CASSPTSGRPSYEQYF
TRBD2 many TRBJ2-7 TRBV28 TGTGCCAGCAGTTCTCTCCGGACTAGCGGGAGGCCTAACTACGAGCAGTACTTC CASSSLRTSGRPNYEQYF
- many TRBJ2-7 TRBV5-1 TGCGCCAGCAGCTTGTATTACGGGGGCTCGTACGAGCAGTACTTC CASSLYYGGSYEQYF
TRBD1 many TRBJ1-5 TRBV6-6 TGTGCCAGTCAGACAGGGGACCAGCCCCAGCATTTT CASQTGDQPQHF
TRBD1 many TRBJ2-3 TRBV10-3 TGTGCCATCCGGAGACAGGGGCTTATCACAGATACGCAGTATTTT CAIRRQGLITDTQYF
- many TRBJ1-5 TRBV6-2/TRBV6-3 TGTGCCAGCCACTTCACGGTTGATCAGCCCCAGCATTTT CASHFTVDQPQHF
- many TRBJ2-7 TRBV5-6 TGTGCCAGCAGCCTCCGGGACTGGAAAACCTACGAGCAGTACTTC CASSLRDWKTYEQYF
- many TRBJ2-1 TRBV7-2 TGTGCCAGCAGCTTAGTACTTAGCGGCCCCTACAATGAGCAGTTCTTC CASSLVLSGPYNEQFF
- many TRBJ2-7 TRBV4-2 TGTGCCAGCAGCCCGACGGGCTACGAGCAGTACTTC CASSPTGYEQYF
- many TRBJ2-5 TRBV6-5 TGTGCCAGCAGTTCGTGGGGGACCGGGTCCCTTGAGACCCAGTACTTC CASSSWGTGSLETQYF
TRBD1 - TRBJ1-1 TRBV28 TGTGCCAGCAGACCGGGACAGGCGAACACTGAAGCTTTCTTT CASRPGQANTEAFF
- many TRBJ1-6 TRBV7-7 TGTGCCAGCAGCTTAACAGTGGGTTCACCCCTCCACTTT CASSLTVGSPLHF
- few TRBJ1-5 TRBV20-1 TGCAGTGTGGGAGAAGGCAGTCAGCCCCAGCATTTT CSVGEGSQPQHF
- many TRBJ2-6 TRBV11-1 TGTGCCAGCAGCTTGCCTGGGGCCAACGTCCTGACTTTC CASSLPGANVLTF
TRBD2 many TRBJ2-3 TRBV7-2 TGTGCCAGCAGCTTAAGGATCGCTAGCGGGGCTTCAGATACGCAGTATTTT CASSLRIASGASDTQYF
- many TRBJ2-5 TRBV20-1 TGCAGTGCTAGAGGGGAGGAGACCCAGTACTTC CSARGEETQYF
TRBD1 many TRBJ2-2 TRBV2 TGTGCCAGCAACGAAGTAGGGGGCTCGAACACCGGGGAGCTGTTTTTT CASNEVGGSNTGELFF
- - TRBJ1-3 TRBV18 TGTGCCAGCTCACCACCTAACTCGGCTGGAAACACCATATATTTT CASSPPNSAGNTIYF
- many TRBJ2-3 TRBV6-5 TGTGCCAGCAGTTACTCGAGTCCGATTGGGGGCACAGATACGCAGTATTTT CASSYSSPIGGTDTQYF
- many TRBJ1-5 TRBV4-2 TGTGCCAGCAGCCAAAGTTCGACAGCGAACAATCAGCCCCAGCATTTT CASSQSSTANNQPQHF
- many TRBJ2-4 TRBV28 TGTGCCAGCCGACAGGCGGGGCGTCAGTACTTC CASRQAGRQYF
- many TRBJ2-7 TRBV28 TGTGCCAGCAGTTTGGGGCATTACGAGCAGTACTTC CASSLGHYEQYF
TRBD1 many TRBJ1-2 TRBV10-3 TGTGCCATTTCCTCCGGGACAGGGACTGGTGGCTACACCTTC CAISSGTGTGGYTF
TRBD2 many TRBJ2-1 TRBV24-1 TGTGCCACCAGCAATAGCGGGAGCTTCGATAATGAGCAGTTCTTC CATSNSGSFDNEQFF
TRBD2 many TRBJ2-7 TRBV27 TGTGCCAGCAGTTTACTCGCGGGAGGCCCGTATAACGAGCAGTACTTC CASSLLAGGPYNEQYF
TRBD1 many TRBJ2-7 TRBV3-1 TGTGCCAGCAGCCGAGGACAGGATCCCTACGAGCAGTACTTC CASSRGQDPYEQYF
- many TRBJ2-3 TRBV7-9 TGTGCCAGCAGCCCAGTGGATACGCAGTATTTT CASSPVDTQYF
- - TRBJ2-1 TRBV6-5 TGTGCCAGCAGTTACCTGAGGGAAAACAATGAGCAGTTCTTC CASSYLRENNEQFF
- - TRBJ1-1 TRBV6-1 TGTGCCAGCAGTGAAGCGCGTGGCACTGAAGCTTTCTTT CASSEARGTEAFF
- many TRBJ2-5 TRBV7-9 TGTGCCAGCAGCTTAACCAGGGCCCAAGAGACCCAGTACTTC CASSLTRAQETQYF
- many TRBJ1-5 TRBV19 TGTGCCAGTAGTATAGGGCTCCTGGGGCCCCAGCATTTT CASSIGLLGPQHF
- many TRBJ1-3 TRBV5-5 TGTGCCAGCAGCTTGGGGATCTCTGGAAACACCATATATTTT CASSLGISGNTIYF
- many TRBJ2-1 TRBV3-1 TGTGCCAGCAGCCAAGATGGGGTGAAGGGTCTCAACAATGAGCAGTTCTTC CASSQDGVKGLNNEQFF
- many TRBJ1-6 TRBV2 TGTGCCAGCAGTGAAGTTATAGGGACGAATTCACCCCTCCACTTT CASSEVIGTNSPLHF
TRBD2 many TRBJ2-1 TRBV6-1 TGTGCCAGCAGTGAAAGGGCTAGCGGCACATACAATGAGCAGTTCTTC CASSERASGTYNEQFF
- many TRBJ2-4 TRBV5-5 TGTGCCAGTACTACAGGTCCAGGTCTCACTGGGGGAGACATTCAGTACTTC CASTTGPGLTGGDIQYF
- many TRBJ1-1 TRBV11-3 TGTGCCAGCAGCTTAGTGGCAGGGGTGTGGCGGACTGAAGCTTTCTTT CASSLVAGVWRTEAFF
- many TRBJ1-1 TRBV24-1 TGTGCCACCAGTGATTTTAATAGTGGACAGAGGAACACTGAAGCTTTCTTT CATSDFNSGQRNTEAFF
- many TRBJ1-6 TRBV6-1 TGTGCCAGCAGTGGAGGGAATGGCGGCCCCAATTCACCCCTCCACTTT CASSGGNGGPNSPLHF
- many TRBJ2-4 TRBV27 TGTGCCAGCAGTTTCGGGCCGGGGCCTGGGAACATTCAGTACTTC CASSFGPGPGNIQYF
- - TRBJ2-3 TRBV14 TGTGCCAGCAGCCAACGGGCGAGAGATACGCAGTATTTT CASSQRARDTQYF
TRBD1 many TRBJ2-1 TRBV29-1 TGCAGCGTTTCTAACTCCTTGGGGGACAGGAGTGAGCAGTTCTTC CSVSNSLGDRSEQFF
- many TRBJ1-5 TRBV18 TGTGCCAGCTCACCGGCAGCAGGAGGGGGGGAGCAGCCCCAGCATTTT CASSPAAGGGEQPQHF
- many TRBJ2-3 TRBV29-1 TGCAGCGTTGAAGATCGTACGCAGTATTTT CSVEDRTQYF
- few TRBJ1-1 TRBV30 TGTGCCTCCCTAGGGATTTTGGCTTTCTTT CASLGILAFF
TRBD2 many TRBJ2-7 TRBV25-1 TGTGCCAGCGCCCGGGGGGCCTACGAGCAGTACTTC CASARGAYEQYF
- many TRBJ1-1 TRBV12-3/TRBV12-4 TGTGCCAGCAGCCTGGGGGGGGGTCGTGGGAACACTGAAGCTTTCTTT CASSLGGGRGNTEAFF
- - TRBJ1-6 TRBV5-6 TGTGCCAGCAGCTTGTTCATCCGGGAATCCCTCCACTTT CASSLFIRESLHF
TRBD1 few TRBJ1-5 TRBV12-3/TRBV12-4 TGTGCCAGCAACCTACAGGGGCGGCAGCCCCAGCATTTT CASNLQGRQPQHF
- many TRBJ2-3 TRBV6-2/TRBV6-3 TGTGCCAGCAAAGGTGTCTTGAACACAGATACGCAGTATTTT CASKGVLNTDTQYF
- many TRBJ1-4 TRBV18 TGTGCCAGCTCACCAAGCGCCGGAAATGAAAAACTGTTTTTT CASSPSAGNEKLFF
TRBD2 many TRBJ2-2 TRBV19 TGTGCCAGTAGTAGCCTAGCGGGAGGTTACACCGGGGAGCTGTTTTTT CASSSLAGGYTGELFF
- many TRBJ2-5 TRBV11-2 TGTGCCAGCAGCTTACTAGAAATGGCCCAAGAGACCCAGTACTTC CASSLLEMAQETQYF
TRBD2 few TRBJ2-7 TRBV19 TGTGCCACCCCTACACTGACTAGCGGGGGGGAAGGCCGTTCCTACGAGCAGTACTTC CATPTLTSGGEGRSYEQYF
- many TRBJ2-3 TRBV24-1 TGTGCCACCAGTGACGGAGTTACAGATACGCAGTATTTT CATSDGVTDTQYF
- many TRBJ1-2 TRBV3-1 TGTGCCAGCAGCCAAGATAGACATGGCTACACCTTC CASSQDRHGYTF